This paragraph covers one TCR beta chain sequence. The antigen is not known. This specimen belongs to a study of spatial heterogeneity in lung cancer. Study details: Donation came from some 72 patients with untreated early-stage non-small cell lung cancer.

CDR1 and CDR2 from the germline V gene are SGHRS and YFSETQ. CDR3 length equals 15 residues. V shed 0 bases and J shed 9 bases, with 13 bases lying between them. Study conclusions and caveats: Among blood samples, ubiquitous expanded tumor TCRs appeared more at resection than at follow-up.

TCRdb analysed the 5' RACE reads with MiXCR anew, one entry per CDR3 protein. The table lists around 110,000 distinct CDR3 sequences, more than 9% of them singletons, with roughly 15% in the top ten. Documented time point: blood at routine non-recurrence follow-up after resection. Unsorted whole RNA from tumor, nontumor lung or frozen PBMC underwent sequencing. The sequences come from PBMCs, collected at follow-up. This receptor was taken from a male donor with early-stage non-small cell lung cancer. The rearrangement links TRBV5-1 to TRBJ1-6; D is perhaps TRBD1 (6 bases). CDR3 protein: CASSLEGPQGSPLHF. The CDR3 DNA reads as TGCGCCAGCAGCTTGGAAGGGCCACAGGGTTCACCCCTCCACTTT. Using reference TRBV5-1 and TRBJ1-6 for the parts outside the CDR3, the full variable domain is KAGVTQTPRYLIKTRGQQVTLSCSPISGHRSVSWYQQTPGQGLQFLFEYFSETQRNKGNFPGRFSGRQFSNSRSEMNVSTLELGDSALYLCASSLEGPQGSPLHFGNGTRLTVT.